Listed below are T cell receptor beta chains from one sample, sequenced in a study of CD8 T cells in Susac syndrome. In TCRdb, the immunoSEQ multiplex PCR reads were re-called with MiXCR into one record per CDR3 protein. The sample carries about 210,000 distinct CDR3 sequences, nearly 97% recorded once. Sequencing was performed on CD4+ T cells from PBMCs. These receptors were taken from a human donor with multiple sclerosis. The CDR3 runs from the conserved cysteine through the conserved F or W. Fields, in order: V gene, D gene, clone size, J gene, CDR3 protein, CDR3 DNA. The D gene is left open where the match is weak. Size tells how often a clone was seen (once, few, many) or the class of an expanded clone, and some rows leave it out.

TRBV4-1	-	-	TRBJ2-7	CASSLGNRDLAYEQYF	TGCGCCAGCAGCCTAGGAAACCGGGACTTAGCCTACGAGCAGTACTTC
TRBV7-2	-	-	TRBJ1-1	CASSLSQSNTEAFF	TGTGCCAGCAGCTTGAGCCAGTCGAACACTGAAGCTTTCTTT
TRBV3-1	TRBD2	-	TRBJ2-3	CASSPATSGRRDTQYF	TGTGCCAGCAGTCCCGCCACTAGCGGGAGAAGGGATACGCAGTATTTT
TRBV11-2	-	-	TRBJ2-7	CASSPPFLEQYF	TGTGCCAGCAGCCCCCCCTTTCTCGAGCAGTACTTC
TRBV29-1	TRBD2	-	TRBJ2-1	CSASGRAVINEQFF	TGCAGCGCTAGCGGGAGGGCCGTAATAAATGAGCAGTTCTTC
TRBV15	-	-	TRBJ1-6	CATQHGGDSVYNSPLHF	TGTGCCACCCAACACGGCGGGGATTCAGTTTATAATTCACCCCTCCACTTT
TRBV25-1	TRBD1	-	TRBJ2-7	CASSDSDRVHEQYF	TGTGCCAGCAGTGATTCCGACAGGGTACACGAGCAGTACTTC
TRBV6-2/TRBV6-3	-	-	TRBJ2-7	CASRGQGGGRTPSYEQYF	TGTGCCAGCAGAGGACAGGGAGGCGGGAGGACCCCCTCCTACGAGCAGTACTTC
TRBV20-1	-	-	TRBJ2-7	CSAPGLSSYEQYF	TGCAGTGCTCCCGGACTCAGCTCCTACGAGCAGTACTTC
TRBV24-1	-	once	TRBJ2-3	CATSDPQSGSTDTQYF	TGTGCCACCAGTGACCCTCAGTCGGGCTCCACAGATACGCAGTATTTT
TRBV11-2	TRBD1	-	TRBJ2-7	CASSRTGGPYEQYF	TGTGCCAGCAGCCGGACAGGGGGGCCCTACGAGCAGTACTTC
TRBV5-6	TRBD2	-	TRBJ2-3	CASRRLAAMRDTQYF	TGTGCCAGTCGGCGACTAGCGGCCATGAGGGATACGCAGTATTTT
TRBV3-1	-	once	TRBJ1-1	CASSQWTVNTEAFF	TGTGCCAGCAGCCAATGGACGGTGAACACTGAAGCTTTCTTT
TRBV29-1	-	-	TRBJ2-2	CSVGSGNTGELFF	TGCAGCGTTGGTTCGGGGAACACCGGGGAGCTGTTTTTT
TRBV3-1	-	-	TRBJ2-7	CASSQDQGRAEQYF	TGTGCCAGCAGCCAAGATCAGGGAAGAGCCGAGCAGTACTTC
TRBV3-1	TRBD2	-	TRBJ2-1	CASNPGTSAYNEQFF	TGTGCCAGCAACCCCGGGACTAGCGCTTACAATGAGCAGTTCTTC
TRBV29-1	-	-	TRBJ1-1	CSVVQTDTEAFF	TGCAGCGTTGTTCAAACTGACACTGAAGCTTTCTTT
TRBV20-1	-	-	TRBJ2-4	CSARDGTKNIQYF	TGCAGTGCTAGAGATGGGACCAAAAACATTCAGTACTTC
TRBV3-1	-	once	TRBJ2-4	CASSQEPGDQNIQYF	TGTGCCAGCAGCCAAGAGCCGGGAGACCAAAACATTCAGTACTTC
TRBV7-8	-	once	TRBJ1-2	CASSLGGIYGYTF	TGTGCCAGCAGCCTCGGAGGGATTTATGGCTACACCTTC
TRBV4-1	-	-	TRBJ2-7	CASSQEGGPSDEQYF	TGCGCCAGCAGCCAAGAAGGTGGGCCGAGCGACGAGCAGTACTTC
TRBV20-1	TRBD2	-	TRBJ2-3	CSAPTMGGTDTQYF	TGCAGTGCGCCTACCATGGGAGGGACAGATACGCAGTATTTT
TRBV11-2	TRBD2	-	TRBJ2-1	CASSFLRGLAGGPGMGSYNEQFF	TGTGCCAGCAGCTTCTTGCGCGGACTAGCGGGAGGGCCGGGAATGGGCTCCTACAATGAGCAGTTCTTC
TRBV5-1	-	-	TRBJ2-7	CASSLSQGNEQYF	TGCGCCAGCAGCTTGAGTCAGGGGAACGAGCAGTACTTC
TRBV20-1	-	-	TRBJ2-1	CSAREGLYNEQFF	TGCAGTGCTAGAGAAGGGCTCTACAATGAGCAGTTCTTC
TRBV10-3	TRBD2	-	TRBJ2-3	CAISVLAGATTDTQYF	TGTGCCATCAGTGTACTAGCGGGGGCTACCACAGATACGCAGTATTTT
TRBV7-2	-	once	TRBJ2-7	CASSQNRVLYEQYF	TGTGCCAGCAGCCAAAACAGGGTCCTCTACGAGCAGTACTTC
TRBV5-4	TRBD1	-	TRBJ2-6	CASSLMTGGVSSGANVLTF	TGTGCCAGCAGCTTGATGACAGGGGGCGTAAGCTCTGGGGCCAACGTCCTGACTTTC
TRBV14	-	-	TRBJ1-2	CASSQAASTGYTF	TGTGCCAGCAGCCAAGCAGCTTCGACTGGCTACACCTTC
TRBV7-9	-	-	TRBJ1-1	CASSLNANTEAFF	TGTGCCAGCAGCTTAAATGCTAACACTGAAGCTTTCTTT
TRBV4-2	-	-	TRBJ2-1	CASSHIAQLGYNEQFF	TGTGCCAGCAGCCACATAGCCCAGCTAGGGTACAATGAGCAGTTCTTC